This T cell receptor (beta chain) came from a study of neurological immune-mediated disorders. There are many counts of this clonotype. One entry per CDR3 protein results from TCRdb running MiXCR on the 5' RACE reads. The data hold about 95,000 distinct CDR3 sequences, with 3.5% to 4% observed a single time. The CDR3 length is 15 residues. V was cut by 5 bases and J by 0 bases, with 9 bases left in between. The V gene's germline CDR1 is SGHRS and CDR2 YFSETQ. The chain employs TRBV5-1 and TRBJ1-6; D unclear. Sequencing used PBMCs. The receptor was isolated from a woman between 18 and 29 years old with multiple sclerosis. This chain's CDR3 is CASSYWSSYNSPLHF. The CDR3 DNA reads as TGCGCCAGCAGTTACTGGAGCTCCTATAATTCACCCCTCCACTTT.